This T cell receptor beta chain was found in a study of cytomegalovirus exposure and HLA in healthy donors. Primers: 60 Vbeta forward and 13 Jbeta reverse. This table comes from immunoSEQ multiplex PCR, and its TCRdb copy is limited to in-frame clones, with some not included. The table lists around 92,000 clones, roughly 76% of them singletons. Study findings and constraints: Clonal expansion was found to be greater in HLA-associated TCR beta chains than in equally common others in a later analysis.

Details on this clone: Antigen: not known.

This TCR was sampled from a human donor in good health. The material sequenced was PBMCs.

DNA for the CDR3: TGTGCCAGCAGTTTCCTTCGGCGACAGAGCAATCAGCCCCAGCATTTT. It is translated as CASSFLRRQSNQPQHF. V usage is TRBV28 and J usage is TRBJ1-5; TRBD1 is a possible D gene (5 bases). The CDR3 loop spans 16 amino acids. CDR1 and CDR2 (germline): MDHEN, SYDVKM. Trimming pared 3 bases from V and 1 base from J, leaving 13 bases between.